This T cell receptor (beta chain) derives from a study of response to subunit inactivated influenza vaccine. The study's findings and limits: With each seasonal influenza vaccination, the authors suggested, few new T cells are recruited.

Comments on this clonotype: Its target is not known.

TCRdb reanalysed the RT-PCR reads using MiXCR and keeps one entry per CDR3 protein. This sample yields 500,000 to 600,000 distinct CDR3 sequences, of which 14% are seen a single time; approximately 12% belongs to the top ten. CDR1 is ENHRY, CDR2 SYGVKD, per germline. V lost 2 bases, J lost 5 bases, and 9 bases lay in between. There are 13 residues in the CDR3. The clonotype originates from a man aged 45-60 years who received an inactivated influenza vaccine. The chain employs TRBV10-3 and TRBJ2-5; perhaps D is TRBD1 or TRBD2 (5 bases each). The sequenced sample was PBMCs from blood, obtained about 13 days after vaccination. The CDR3 nucleotides read TGTGCCATCAGTGAGAGGGGCGGGGAGACCCAGTACTTC. Translation gives CAISERGGETQYF.